This is a list of T cell receptor beta chains from one sample in a study of vaccination effects on CD4 cells after COVID-19. Their cognate antigens are unknown. Using immunoSEQ multiplex PCR, the repertoire was profiled, and TCRdb retains in-frame clones only, with some absent. The sample carries 63,000 or so clones, 60% to 75% recorded once. Sequencing was performed on CD4+ T cells from PBMCs cultured with HIV peptides, taken before COVID-19 vaccination. The receptors originated from a human donor who had a prior SARS-CoV-2 infection. The CDR3 runs from the conserved cysteine through the conserved F or W. The D gene is left open where the match is weak. Clone size, where shown, is once, few, many, or a class for clones that have expanded.

v_call: TRBV6-5
j_call: TRBJ1-1
d_call: -
clone_size: -
cdr3_nt: TGTGCCAGCAGATCGACAGTTCCTGAAGCTTTCTTT
cdr3_aa: CASRSTVPEAFF

v_call: TRBV15
j_call: TRBJ1-1
d_call: -
clone_size: once
cdr3_nt: TGTGCCACCAGCAGAGATATGAAGGGAGGGACTGAAGCTTTCTTT
cdr3_aa: CATSRDMKGGTEAFF

v_call: TRBV9
j_call: TRBJ2-7
d_call: -
clone_size: once
cdr3_nt: TGTGCCAGCAGCGTAGGGCAGGCCCACTACGAGCAGTACTTC
cdr3_aa: CASSVGQAHYEQYF

v_call: TRBV6-5
j_call: TRBJ1-2
d_call: -
clone_size: -
cdr3_nt: TGTGCCAGCAGTTACTCAGGCGGGATGTTCTACGGCTACACCTTC
cdr3_aa: CASSYSGGMFYGYTF

v_call: TRBV28
j_call: TRBJ1-5
d_call: -
clone_size: -
cdr3_nt: TGTGCCAGCAGTTCACAGGGCCAGCCCCAGCATTTT
cdr3_aa: CASSSQGQPQHF

v_call: TRBV6-5
j_call: TRBJ1-3
d_call: -
clone_size: -
cdr3_nt: TGTGCCAGCAGTTTATATCCCGGGGCCGGAAACACCATATATTTT
cdr3_aa: CASSLYPGAGNTIYF

v_call: TRBV5-5
j_call: TRBJ2-7
d_call: TRBD1
clone_size: once
cdr3_nt: TGTGCCAGCAGCTTAGGACAGGGTTTTTACGAGCAGTACTTC
cdr3_aa: CASSLGQGFYEQYF

v_call: TRBV5-1
j_call: TRBJ2-5
d_call: -
clone_size: once
cdr3_nt: TGCGCCAGCAGCTTAACCTCAATCGTAGGGGAGACCCAGTACTTC
cdr3_aa: CASSLTSIVGETQYF

v_call: TRBV5-6
j_call: TRBJ2-7
d_call: -
clone_size: -
cdr3_nt: TGTGCCAGCAGCTTGGGGGACATCTCCTACGAGCAGTACTTC
cdr3_aa: CASSLGDISYEQYF

v_call: TRBV7-2
j_call: TRBJ2-3
d_call: -
clone_size: once
cdr3_nt: TGTGCCAGCAGCTTCAGCGGTCGCACAGATACGCAGTATTTT
cdr3_aa: CASSFSGRTDTQYF

v_call: TRBV11-2
j_call: TRBJ2-2
d_call: TRBD2
clone_size: -
cdr3_nt: TGTGCCAGCAGCCTTCTGGTGGTCCAGCGGGAGCCGGCCGGGGAGCTGTTTTTT
cdr3_aa: CASSLLVVQREPAGELFF

v_call: TRBV7-9
j_call: TRBJ2-1
d_call: TRBD2
clone_size: -
cdr3_nt: TGTGCCAGCAGCAAAACCAAAGGGGCCGGGACTAGCGCCTACAATGAGCAGTTCTTC
cdr3_aa: CASSKTKGAGTSAYNEQFF

v_call: TRBV11-2
j_call: TRBJ2-2
d_call: -
clone_size: -
cdr3_nt: TGTGCCAGCAGTCCAGTGAACACCGGGGAGCTGTTTTTT
cdr3_aa: CASSPVNTGELFF

v_call: TRBV7-9
j_call: TRBJ1-3
d_call: -
clone_size: -
cdr3_nt: TGTGCCAGCAGCTTAACCCCGGGACCCTCGAGCTCTGGAAACACCATATATTTT
cdr3_aa: CASSLTPGPSSSGNTIYF

v_call: TRBV4-2
j_call: TRBJ2-2
d_call: -
clone_size: -
cdr3_nt: TGTGCCAGCAGCCCTCGGGGCAGAGCGAACACCGGGGAGCTGTTTTTT
cdr3_aa: CASSPRGRANTGELFF

v_call: TRBV27
j_call: TRBJ1-2
d_call: -
clone_size: -
cdr3_nt: TGTGCCAGCAGTAGCAGGGGTTGGTATGGCTACACCTTC
cdr3_aa: CASSSRGWYGYTF

v_call: TRBV19
j_call: TRBJ2-5
d_call: -
clone_size: -
cdr3_nt: TGTGCCAGTAGTATGAACCTCCGCCAAGAGACCCAGTACTTC
cdr3_aa: CASSMNLRQETQYF

v_call: TRBV5-4
j_call: TRBJ2-1
d_call: -
clone_size: -
cdr3_nt: TGTGCCAGCAGCTTGGAGGGGCTAGCTATTGAGCAGTTCTTC
cdr3_aa: CASSLEGLAIEQFF

v_call: TRBV7-2
j_call: TRBJ2-5
d_call: -
clone_size: -
cdr3_nt: TGTGCCAGCAGCCCGGACGAATGGCGAGAGACCCAGTACTTC
cdr3_aa: CASSPDEWRETQYF

v_call: TRBV19
j_call: TRBJ2-5
d_call: -
clone_size: -
cdr3_nt: TGTGCCAGTAGTATCAGATGGAGCCCTCAAGAGACCCAGTACTTC
cdr3_aa: CASSIRWSPQETQYF

v_call: TRBV7-2
j_call: TRBJ2-3
d_call: -
clone_size: -
cdr3_nt: TGTGCCAGCAGCTCCCCGGGAAGCACAGATACGCAGTATTTT
cdr3_aa: CASSSPGSTDTQYF

v_call: TRBV2
j_call: TRBJ1-2
d_call: -
clone_size: few
cdr3_nt: TGTGCCAGCAGTGAAGCGACTGTTTATGGCTACACCTTC
cdr3_aa: CASSEATVYGYTF

v_call: TRBV5-5
j_call: TRBJ2-7
d_call: -
clone_size: -
cdr3_nt: TGTGCCAGCAGCTTTCTTCTCCAGGACGTAAGGGAGCAGTACTTC
cdr3_aa: CASSFLLQDVREQYF

v_call: TRBV5-1
j_call: TRBJ2-5
d_call: TRBD1
clone_size: -
cdr3_nt: TGCGCCAGCAGCTTTGCGGGACAGGGGGCTACCCAGTACTTC
cdr3_aa: CASSFAGQGATQYF

v_call: TRBV9
j_call: TRBJ2-5
d_call: -
clone_size: -
cdr3_nt: TGTGCCAGCAGCGTAGAAAGGGGTTCCGCAAGTGAGACCCAGTACTTC
cdr3_aa: CASSVERGSASETQYF

v_call: TRBV19
j_call: TRBJ2-1
d_call: TRBD1
clone_size: -
cdr3_nt: TGTGCCAGTAGGGGGACAGCAACGTACAATGAGCAGTTCTTC
cdr3_aa: CASRGTATYNEQFF

v_call: TRBV30
j_call: TRBJ2-1
d_call: -
clone_size: few
cdr3_nt: TGTGCCTGGAGTCCAAGGCCGGGTTCGCACAATGAGCAGTTCTTC
cdr3_aa: CAWSPRPGSHNEQFF

v_call: TRBV19
j_call: TRBJ2-5
d_call: TRBD2
clone_size: -
cdr3_nt: TGTGCCAGTATGACTAGCGGAGCAACCCAGTACTTC
cdr3_aa: CASMTSGATQYF

v_call: TRBV9
j_call: TRBJ1-1
d_call: -
clone_size: -
cdr3_nt: TGTGCCAGCAGCCCTCGTGTGGGCCAGAACACTGAAGCTTTCTTT
cdr3_aa: CASSPRVGQNTEAFF

v_call: TRBV6-6
j_call: TRBJ2-1
d_call: TRBD2
clone_size: -
cdr3_nt: TGTGCCAGCAGCCGACAACGGACTAGCGGGAGGGATGAGCAGTTCTTC
cdr3_aa: CASSRQRTSGRDEQFF

v_call: TRBV2
j_call: TRBJ1-3
d_call: TRBD1
clone_size: once
cdr3_nt: TGTGCCAGCAGGTCCGGGACAGTCTCTGGAAACACCATATATTTT
cdr3_aa: CASRSGTVSGNTIYF

v_call: TRBV2
j_call: TRBJ2-7
d_call: -
clone_size: few
cdr3_nt: TGTGCCAGCAGTGATAGGTCCAGGCTCCCCCACGAGCAGTACTTC
cdr3_aa: CASSDRSRLPHEQYF

v_call: TRBV19
j_call: TRBJ2-4
d_call: TRBD2
clone_size: -
cdr3_nt: TGTGCCAGTAGTATCCGGGGGGGAGGCAAAAACATTCAGTACTTC
cdr3_aa: CASSIRGGGKNIQYF

v_call: TRBV11-1
j_call: TRBJ1-1
d_call: TRBD1
clone_size: -
cdr3_nt: TGTGCCAGCAGCTTAGACAGGGGCATGAACACTGAAGCTTTCTTT
cdr3_aa: CASSLDRGMNTEAFF

v_call: TRBV7-9
j_call: TRBJ2-5
d_call: -
clone_size: -
cdr3_nt: TGTGCCAGCAGCTCGAGACTAGGGGGGCCTCCCTTTCAAGAGACCCAGTACTTC
cdr3_aa: CASSSRLGGPPFQETQYF

v_call: TRBV19
j_call: TRBJ2-5
d_call: TRBD1
clone_size: once
cdr3_nt: TGTGCCAGTAGTTCACAGGGGGGAGAGACCCAGTACTTC
cdr3_aa: CASSSQGGETQYF

v_call: TRBV5-1
j_call: TRBJ2-5
d_call: -
clone_size: -
cdr3_nt: TGCGCCAGCAGCTTGGCTGGACTCCTGGGAGAGACCCAGTACTTC
cdr3_aa: CASSLAGLLGETQYF

v_call: TRBV5-4
j_call: TRBJ1-2
d_call: -
clone_size: -
cdr3_nt: TGTGCCAGCAGCTTGTTCGGGGCCCTCTATGGCTACACCTTC
cdr3_aa: CASSLFGALYGYTF

v_call: TRBV3-1/TRBV3-2
j_call: TRBJ1-4
d_call: -
clone_size: once
cdr3_nt: TGTGCCAGCAGCCAAGACTTGGGGTTCTTTAATGAAAAACTGTTTTTT
cdr3_aa: CASSQDLGFFNEKLFF

v_call: TRBV9
j_call: TRBJ2-2
d_call: -
clone_size: -
cdr3_nt: TGTGCCAGCAGCGTAGATAGGGGTGCCGGGGAGCTGTTTTTT
cdr3_aa: CASSVDRGAGELFF

v_call: TRBV24-1
j_call: TRBJ2-5
d_call: -
clone_size: once
cdr3_nt: TGTGCCACCAGTGATTCCGCCGACCTAGAGACCCAGTACTTC
cdr3_aa: CATSDSADLETQYF

v_call: TRBV7-2
j_call: TRBJ2-7
d_call: -
clone_size: once
cdr3_nt: TGTGCCAGCAGCCCCAGGGGTGGCGGGGGCCATACCTACGAGCAGTACTTC
cdr3_aa: CASSPRGGGGHTYEQYF

v_call: TRBV5-6
j_call: TRBJ1-3
d_call: TRBD1
clone_size: -
cdr3_nt: TGTGCCAGCAGCCTACCACAGGGGGCCCACTCTGGAAACACCATATATTTT
cdr3_aa: CASSLPQGAHSGNTIYF

v_call: TRBV25-1
j_call: TRBJ2-4
d_call: -
clone_size: once
cdr3_nt: TGTGCCAGCAGTAATTCCCCAGTATTAGCCAAAAACATTCAGTACTTC
cdr3_aa: CASSNSPVLAKNIQYF

v_call: TRBV28
j_call: TRBJ1-2
d_call: TRBD1
clone_size: -
cdr3_nt: TGTGCCACAGGGGGGAAAGCTAACTATGGCTACACCTTC
cdr3_aa: CATGGKANYGYTF

v_call: TRBV25-1
j_call: TRBJ2-6
d_call: TRBD1
clone_size: -
cdr3_nt: TGTGCCAGCAGTTCTTCCGGGACAGGGCGCTCTGGGGCCAACGTCCTGACTTTC
cdr3_aa: CASSSSGTGRSGANVLTF

v_call: TRBV19
j_call: TRBJ1-1
d_call: TRBD1
clone_size: -
cdr3_nt: TGTGCCAGTAGTCCTTGGGACAGGGGTTCCACTGAAGCTTTCTTT
cdr3_aa: CASSPWDRGSTEAFF

v_call: TRBV21-1
j_call: TRBJ2-1
d_call: -
clone_size: once
cdr3_nt: TGTGCCAGCAGTCAACAGCGGGGGGTATACAATGAGCAGTTCTTC
cdr3_aa: CASSQQRGVYNEQFF

v_call: TRBV4-2
j_call: TRBJ2-1
d_call: -
clone_size: -
cdr3_nt: TGTGCCAGCAGCCACGCTCTGGGCCAGAACAATGAGCAGTTCTTC
cdr3_aa: CASSHALGQNNEQFF

v_call: TRBV10-3
j_call: TRBJ1-5
d_call: TRBD1
clone_size: -
cdr3_nt: TGTGCCATCAGTGAGACGTCCCGGGACAGGGGTAGACAGCCCCAGCATTTT
cdr3_aa: CAISETSRDRGRQPQHF

v_call: TRBV25-1
j_call: TRBJ1-2
d_call: -
clone_size: -
cdr3_nt: TGTGCCAGCAGTGCAGGCAGACCCTATGGCTACACCTTC
cdr3_aa: CASSAGRPYGYTF

v_call: TRBV18
j_call: TRBJ2-4
d_call: -
clone_size: -
cdr3_nt: TGTGCCAGCTCCCCCTCGGACAGATCTATTCAGTACTTC
cdr3_aa: CASSPSDRSIQYF

v_call: TRBV7-3
j_call: TRBJ2-7
d_call: TRBD2
clone_size: once
cdr3_nt: TGTGCCAGCAGCTTAAATGGACTAGCGGGAGTACGGCAGTACTTC
cdr3_aa: CASSLNGLAGVRQYF

v_call: TRBV7-9
j_call: TRBJ1-1
d_call: -
clone_size: -
cdr3_nt: TGTGCCAGCGGTGTAGGGTCGGGGACTGAAGCTTTCTTT
cdr3_aa: CASGVGSGTEAFF

v_call: TRBV9
j_call: TRBJ1-5
d_call: -
clone_size: -
cdr3_nt: TGTGCCAGCAGCGTAGATCCATCCCTAGATCAGCCCCAGCATTTT
cdr3_aa: CASSVDPSLDQPQHF

v_call: TRBV6-5
j_call: TRBJ1-6
d_call: TRBD1
clone_size: -
cdr3_nt: TGTGCCAGCAGCGCCAGGGGGAGTGATAATTCACCCCTCCACTTT
cdr3_aa: CASSARGSDNSPLHF

v_call: TRBV7-6
j_call: TRBJ2-2
d_call: TRBD2
clone_size: -
cdr3_nt: TGTGCCAGCAGCTTAGAGGCGGGGGGGGCCTCAGGGACCGGGGAGCTGTTTTTT
cdr3_aa: CASSLEAGGASGTGELFF

v_call: TRBV3-1/TRBV3-2
j_call: TRBJ1-1
d_call: -
clone_size: -
cdr3_nt: TGTGCCAGCAGCCAAGATCGAGTGCGGGATGAAGCTTTCTTT
cdr3_aa: CASSQDRVRDEAFF

v_call: TRBV6-1
j_call: TRBJ1-3
d_call: TRBD1
clone_size: -
cdr3_nt: TGTGCCAGCAGTGAGCTTGGACAGGGTAGGAGAAACACCATATATTTT
cdr3_aa: CASSELGQGRRNTIYF

v_call: TRBV19
j_call: TRBJ1-5
d_call: -
clone_size: few
cdr3_nt: TGTGCCAGTAGCCCGATGTGGGGGGGCAATCAGCCCCAGCATTTT
cdr3_aa: CASSPMWGGNQPQHF